This T cell receptor beta chain was captured by sequencing in a study of graft-versus-host responses after intestinal transplantation. CDR3 length: 15 residues. V shed 4 bases, J shed 7 bases, and the junction held 8 bases outside the gene matches. Germline V CDR1 and CDR2: SGHKS, YYEKEE (reference sequence). Intraepithelial lymphocytes and lamina propria lymphocytes were released through processing of graft tissue. Using immunoSEQ multiplex PCR, the repertoire was profiled, and TCRdb retains in-frame clones only, with some absent. The profile shows roughly 6,900 clones, around two thirds of them singletons.

Sequenced material: ileum tissue, taken roughly 50 days after transplant. This receptor was taken from a human patient who received an intestinal transplant, so some T cells may come from the graft donor. The V call is TRBV5-5, the J call TRBJ1-6, with 7 bases lining up with TRBD1. The CDR3 nucleotides are TGTGCCAGCAGCCTTACAGGGGCGATCAATTCACCCCTCCACTTT. Amino acid sequence: CASSLTGAINSPLHF.